Here is one T cell receptor beta chain with its context. This clone was detected a few times. It has no known antigen specificity. Nothing much larger sits one base from this clone, and base qualities are not available. The same CDR3 is also encoded by other DNA sequences in this sample. The donors were healthy, HIV-negative adults who had no recently reported acute infections or vaccinations. Every donor was a Caucasian adult residing in Nashville, Tennessee, USA. Magnetic negative selection was used to enrich CD4+ T cells, after which naive cells were positively selected on CD45RA and the negative fraction became the memory subset. After blood collection by leukapheresis, PBMCs were isolated using Ficoll-Histopaque density gradient centrifugation and then cryopreserved in the vapor phase of liquid nitrogen. Analytical flow cytometry was used to check the purity and quantity of each magnetically sorted T cell population. Each sorted fraction had its genomic DNA isolated and then quantified by UV absorbance on a Nanodrop 2000c.

The data were obtained in a study of shared clonotypes between healthy human individuals (dated by TCRdb to 2018 to 2020). Turning to the overall study: The cohort comprised two women and a few men aged 18 to 49 years. Leukapheresis yielded between about 0.94 and 9.5 billion PBMCs per donor. Different laboratories and diverse techniques were used to prepare libraries and sequence TCR repertoires, to increase sequencing depth and limit assay-specific biases. For each donor, CD4 naive and CD4 memory were each run on three plates, CD8 naive on two plates, and CD8 memory on one plate. To estimate repertoire size and how much clonotypes are shared between individuals, the study performed deep sequencing of blood TCR repertoires from roughly five healthy adults.

Trimming costs V 0 bases and J 0 bases, and their ends lie 1 base apart. The CDR3 has 13 amino acids, counting the end cysteine and phenylalanine. Of the read, only the CDR3 DNA is kept; its 39 bases are in frame from base 1. The CDR1 and CDR2 encoded by the germline V gene are SGHDT and YYEEEE. Points the paper makes about the study in general: Because the study included only a small number of donors, the genetic and exposure-history diversity represented was limited. Based on pairwise subsampling, the degree of clonotype sharing among donors was expected to be affected by sequencing depth. Incomplete sequencing was indicated by rarefaction of sorted-subset datasets, despite the large sequencing depth. Sampling was restricted to blood, and TCR repertoires in tissues likely differ from the TCR repertoires found in blood. Compared with non-shared clonotypes, clonotypes shared by all four sorted-subset donors had higher generation probabilities. Naive subsets generally had larger estimated clonotype richness than memory subsets did. Across several donors, approximately 4.9% of naive CD4, around 3.5% of naive CD8, 2.3% of memory CD4, and under 0.45% of memory CD8 clonotypes were shared.

Using the deep immunoSEQ assay, multiplex PCR amplified TCR CDR3 regions from genomic DNA. For each cell subset, the extracted genomic DNA was distributed evenly across all wells of several immunoSEQ 96-well plates, and each plate served as one replicate. For sorted subsets, each replicate PCR was loaded with approximately 190 ng genomic DNA, equivalent to approximately 33,000 T cell genomes. Purified libraries were measured with a Qubit 3.0 fluorometer, size-checked on a Bioanalyzer 2100, and measured again with the KAPA Library Quantification kit. A separate single-read 150-cycle Illumina NextSeq 550 flow cell was used to sequence each immunoSEQ 96-well plate. The original pipeline was this. Because only junctional sequences without quality scores were contained in the immunoSEQ output, filtering matching that applied to full-length reads could not be performed. To assign V/J genes and CDR3, sequences were annotated using PyIR, a Python wrapper for IgBLAST v1.9, with IMGT germline references. Reads with weak V/J assignments (E-value above 1e-6), missing CDR3, stop codons, out-of-frame junctions, or ambiguous translated residues were removed. V3J clonotypes were defined by identical inferred V gene, J gene, and CDR3 amino acid sequence. To compute the percentage overlap between repertoires, the number of shared unique clonotypes was divided by the size of the smaller repertoire. Repertoire richness was assessed with RTK rarefaction, the Chao1 estimator, and Recon v2.1 estimates of unobserved clonotypes. Generation probabilities were computed with OLGA for all TCRbeta clonotypes obtained by the gDNA method from several donors. What TCRdb holds here is the immuneACCESS table cut down to in-frame rearrangements. Part of the clones is not present; checked against another copy, under half of the missing clones reflect an unresolved V gene, and the others are unexplained. V and J calls and clone size are as listed in that table; D and trimming were resolved from the DNA. The sample table records 2,100,000 or so clones; around 95% of these occur just once. The ten largest clonotypes hold roughly 0.13% of the sample.

Sequenced sample: naive CD4+ T cells sorted from blood. The sample's cell subset or site, from its label and the paper: CD45RA+ positively selected. The receptor's source is a man aged 18 to 30 in good health. The chain was built from TRBV5-6 and TRBJ1-5, with the D gene call left open. The base sequence is TGTGCCAGCAGCTTGGGTAGCAATCAGCCCCAGCATTTT. The encoded protein is CASSLGSNQPQHF.